A selection of T cell receptor beta chains follows, all from one sample in a study of patients and donors after allogeneic stem cell transplantation. TCRdb re-analysed the RT-PCR reads in MiXCR, keeping a single row per CDR3 protein. The sample lists about a million distinct CDR3 sequences; about a sixth were seen once. Sequences were obtained from blood, either unsorted or a sorted T cell fraction (not recorded which). Every receptor here comes from a human donor who was either an allogeneic HSCT recipient or a stem cell or donor lymphocyte infusion donor (not recorded which). It is not recorded whose cells these are; they may come from a transplant donor. The CDR3 runs from the conserved cysteine through the conserved F or W. Not every row has a clone size; where given, it reads once, few, many or a size class.

>12|TRBJ1-1|TRBV4-1|few
CAINFYSTEAFF
>14|TRBJ2-7|TRBV20-1|NA
CSARLSGPPYEQYF
>16|TRBJ2-5|TRBV10-3|NA
CAISEAVAGGQETQYF
>16|TRBJ2-3|TRBV29-1|few
CSVRLPLAGGVDTQYF
>16|TRBJ1-1|TRBV12-3/TRBV12-4|few
CASSPNSGTSHTEAFF
>15|TRBJ2-7|TRBV28|NA
CASILPTSAGYEQYF
>14|TRBJ2-7|TRBV6-1|NA
CASLFAGRGYEQYF
>14|TRBJ2-3|TRBV20-1|few
CSAVSGTGADTQYF
>13|TRBJ1-2|TRBV7-3|NA
CASSLSAGYGYTF
>12|TRBJ2-7|TRBV12-3/TRBV12-4|NA
CASSLARREQYF
>14|TRBJ1-4|TRBV12-3/TRBV12-4|NA
CASRQGAPNEKLFF
>13|TRBJ1-6|TRBV12-3/TRBV12-4|NA
CASRRLRGSPLHF
>15|TRBJ2-7|TRBV7-2|NA
CASSFYRAPSYEQYF
>13|TRBJ2-1|TRBV7-6|many
CASSFSGSNEQFF
>14|TRBJ1-2|TRBV7-9|few
CASSLGASYYGYTF
>16|TRBJ1-2|TRBV15|few
CATSRDKTGGAGGYTF
>17|TRBJ2-2|TRBV5-1|few
CASSLFPPGSNTGELFF
>15|TRBJ2-5|TRBV10-3|many
CAISVGPQNQETQYF
>15|TRBJ2-4|TRBV5-8|NA
CASRSDRETKNIQYF
>14|TRBJ1-1|TRBV7-9|NA
CASSTGDGNTEAFF
>13|TRBJ2-1|TRBV7-9|many
CASSLSGWDEQFF
>15|TRBJ2-3|TRBV24-1|few
CATSAEGRVEDTQYF
>14|TRBJ2-1|TRBV4-1|NA
CASSQDKAGNEQFF
>15|TRBJ2-2|TRBV7-9|NA
CASSFMGKETGELFF
>14|TRBJ2-7|TRBV29-1|NA
CSVGTSGYSYEQYF
>18|TRBJ1-5|TRBV29-1|NA
CSPTTSEGWIYSNQPQHF
>13|TRBJ2-7|TRBV20-1|NA
CSARGQDPYEQYF
>14|TRBJ2-6|TRBV20-1|many
CSARGSSGANVLTF
>15|TRBJ2-2|TRBV19|once
CASSTQGASGGELFF
>17|TRBJ2-7|TRBV20-1|NA
CSAKGGHLTSFSYEQYF
>16|TRBJ2-1|TRBV5-1|few
CASSFLAGGFDNEQFF
>17|TRBJ2-5|TRBV29-1|NA
CSVEDVPSTTLQETQYF
>14|TRBJ2-7|TRBV20-1|NA
CSAKAPERVYGQYF
>14|TRBJ1-4|TRBV5-1|NA
CASSLGMVGEKLFF
>16|TRBJ2-7|TRBV11-1|NA
CASSRQGLAGTYEQYF
>13|TRBJ2-3|TRBV2|NA
CASSANDGDTQYF
>11|TRBJ1-1|TRBV30|NA
CAWSVLRGAFF
>12|TRBJ1-1|TRBV9|few
CASSANTGKAFF
>17|TRBJ2-3|TRBV7-9|NA
CASSLVGSEISTDTQYF